These 24 T cell receptor beta chains were all obtained from the same sample, sequenced in a study of T-cell memory formation after mild COVID-19. A single record per CDR3 protein comes from TCRdb applying MiXCR to the 5' RACE reads. The data contain more than 250,000 distinct CDR3 sequences, 15% to 20% of them singletons. The source material was PBMCs or a T cell subset sorted from them (not recorded which). All receptors derive from a man between 18 and 29 years old who had mild COVID-19 (a few samples of this study predate the infection). Cell type and time point are not known.

This clonotype was recorded a few times. The gene calls are TRBV5-1 and TRBJ1-1, with D hard to call. Between the trimmed V and J ends, which lost 2 bases and 0 bases, there was a span of 8 bases. CDR1 is SGHRS and CDR2 is YFSETQ in the germline V gene. The CDR3 extends over 14 amino acids. CDR3 sequence reads: CASSLRAMNTEAFF. For the CDR3, the DNA is TGCGCCAGCAGCTTACGGGCCATGAACACTGAAGCTTTCTTT.

V usage is TRBV15 and J usage is TRBJ1-1; TRBD1 matches at 7 bases. With 6 bases clipped from V and 6 bases from J, the junction kept 7 bases outside the gene matches. Germline CDR1 is LNHNV and CDR2 is YYDKDF (reference sequence). The CDR3 extends over 13 amino acids. CDR3 loop: CATRFRGGAEAFF. CDR3 nucleotide sequence: TGTGCCACCAGATTCAGGGGGGGAGCTGAAGCTTTCTTT.

In this sample, this clonotype turned up a few times. The chain carries TRBV6-5 and TRBJ1-4; 8 nucleotides align to TRBD1. The CDR3 loop spans 13 amino acids. V lost 7 bases to trimming and J lost 5 bases; unmatched junction nucleotides: 3. CDR1 and CDR2 from the germline V gene are MNHEY and SVGAGI. CDR3 region: CASMDRANEKLFF. The CDR3 DNA reads TGTGCCAGCATGGACAGGGCAAATGAAAAACTGTTTTTT.

In this sample, this clonotype turned up many times. The chain combines TRBV5-1 with TRBJ1-6, with 8 nucleotides matching TRBD1. The CDR3 length is 16 residues. CDR1 and CDR2 (germline): SGHRS, YFSETQ. V was clipped by 1 base and J by 5 bases; unmatched bases: 5. The CDR3 nucleotides read TGCGCCAGCAGCTTGATGACAGGGGCAGATAATTCACCCCTCCACTTT. This gives the protein CASSLMTGADNSPLHF.

V gene TRBV28 combines with J gene TRBJ1-1; no reliable D call. This CDR3 has 15 residues. The germline CDR1 and CDR2 sequences are MDHEN and SYDVKM. Trimming stripped 3 bases from V and 5 bases from J, with 16 bases between. CDR3 protein: CASSFVDRHGTEAFF. Here the CDR3 DNA reads TGTGCCAGCAGTTTCGTTGACCGTCACGGGACTGAAGCTTTCTTT. Drawing the rest from reference TRBV28 and TRBJ1-1, the complete variable domain is DVKVTQSSRYLVKRTGEKVFLECVQDMDHENMFWYRQDPGLGLRLIYFSYDVKMKEKGDIPEGYSVSREKKERFSLILESASTNQTSMYLCASSFVDRHGTEAFFGQGTRLTVV.

This clonotype was observed a few times. The rearrangement links TRBV6-2 or TRBV6-3 to TRBJ1-1, with TRBD1 identical over 9 bases. The CDR3 length is 17 residues. Germline trimming cut 3 bases from V and 4 bases from J; bases unmatched to any gene: 12. Germline assignment: CDR1 MNHEY and CDR2 SVGEGT. The CDR3 region is CASSYSPVQGAITEAFF. The CDR3, as DNA: TGTGCCAGCAGTTATTCCCCTGTACAGGGGGCGATCACTGAAGCTTTCTTT.

The chain carries TRBV6-2 or TRBV6-3 and TRBJ2-7; TRBD1 aligns across 9 bases. Trimming took 6 bases from V and 1 from J; bases not matched to a gene: 7. Germline V gene lookup returns CDR1 MNHEY and CDR2 SVGEGT. CDR3 length: 15 amino acids. The DNA for the CDR3 is TGTGCCAGCAGCTTACGGGACAGGGTGTCCTACGAGCAGTACGTC. Protein product: CASSLRDRVSYEQYV.

The chain joins TRBV7-6 to TRBJ1-6, with a weak D call TRBD1 (5 bases). The CDR3 runs to 12 residues. V was shortened by 5 bases and J by 13 bases, with 12 bases between the two germline ends. CDR1 SGHVS and CDR2 FNYEAQ come from the germline V gene. The CDR3 sequence: CASSPYRGPLHF. The CDR3 DNA sequence: TGTGCCAGCAGCCCGTACCGGGGGCCCCTCCACTTT.

This chain connects TRBV4-2 to TRBJ1-1, with 8 bases fitting TRBD1. The CDR3 covers 15 residues. Trimming removed 7 bases from V and 5 bases from J; junction bases left unmatched: 12. The germline V gene has CDR1 LGHNA and CDR2 YNFKEQ. The CDR3 sequence is CASIPGQGKLTEAFF. In nucleotides, the CDR3 is TGTGCCAGCATCCCCGGACAGGGCAAATTAACTGAAGCTTTCTTT.

The chain joins TRBV15 to TRBJ2-5, with 9 bases that match TRBD2. CDR1 and CDR2 from the germline V gene are LNHNV and YYDKDF (reference sequence). The CDR3 has 13 amino acids. J lost 5 bases, V lost 4 bases, and 2 bases had no gene match. The DNA for the CDR3 is TGTGCCACCAGCATACTAGCGGGTGAGACCCAGTACTTC. The encoded protein is CATSILAGETQYF.

This clonotype was seen only a few times. V and J are TRBV4-1 and TRBJ2-3, with a possible D match to TRBD2 (6 bases). The CDR3 is 17 amino acids. The germline V gene has CDR1 MGHRA and CDR2 YSYEKL. V lost 0 bases and J lost 3, with 16 bases in between. The CDR3 region is CASSQDGRDSSTDTQYF. Written as DNA, the CDR3 is TGCGCCAGCAGCCAAGATGGTAGGGACTCCTCGACAGATACGCAGTATTTT.

This clonotype was counted only a few times. V is TRBV20-1 and J is TRBJ2-5, with D possibly TRBD1 on 6 matching bases. The ends were cut back, 4 bases at V and 1 base at J, with 16 bases in the middle. Germline CDR1 and CDR2: DFQATT and SNEGSKA (reference sequence). The length of the CDR3 is 15 residues. CDR3 protein: CSANGTPRSQETQYF. The CDR3 DNA reads TGCAGTGCTAATGGGACACCCCGGTCCCAAGAGACCCAGTACTTC.

V and J are TRBV10-2 and TRBJ1-1; unclear D gene. Germline loops: CDR1 WSHSY, CDR2 SAAADI. Trimming stripped 2 bases from V and 5 bases from J, with 6 bases between. CDR3 length: 12 amino acids. The CDR3 spells CASSERETEAFF. As DNA, the CDR3 is TGCGCCAGCAGTGAGAGGGAGACTGAAGCTTTCTTT.

This clonotype occurred many times. J is TRBJ2-5 and V is TRBV4-3; D is uncertain. This CDR3 is 13 amino acids long. Germline CDR1 is LGHNA and CDR2 is YSLEER. Trimming cost V 0 bases and J 5 bases, with 7 bases left between them. CDR3 nucleotides: TGCGCCAGCAGCCAAGACCGAAGGGAGACCCAGTACTTC. It is translated as CASSQDRRETQYF.

This clonotype was detected many times. The CDR3 DNA reads TGTGCCAGCAGCTTGGACAGGGGCCTCACAGATACGCAGTATTTT. It codes for CASSLDRGLTDTQYF. The chain employs TRBV5-4 and TRBJ2-3; 7 bases fit TRBD1. V trimming: 0 bases; J trimming: 2 bases; junction bases outside the gene matches: 3. Germline lookup yields CDR1 SGHNT and CDR2 YYREEE (reference sequence). This CDR3 contains 15 residues.

This rearrangement joins TRBV7-2 to TRBJ2-4; 11 bases agree with TRBD2. Germline CDR1 SGHTA, CDR2 FQGNSA. Trimming cost V 5 bases and J 6 bases; bases outside gene matches: 12. CDR3 length: 17 amino acids. DNA of the CDR3: TGTGCCAGCAGCCACTCGACTAGCGGGAATGGCGTAAACATTCAGTACTTC. Translating gives CASSHSTSGNGVNIQYF. Filled out from reference TRBV7-2 and TRBJ2-4, the complete variable domain reads GAGVSQSPSNKVTEKGKDVELRCDPISGHTALYWYRQSLGQGLEFLIYFQGNSAPDKSGLPSDRFSAERTGGSVSTLTIQRTQQEDSAVYLCASSHSTSGNGVNIQYFGAGTRLSVL.

This clonotype was detected only a few times. The genes are TRBV4-1 and TRBJ1-4, with TRBD1 matching over 8 bases. The CDR3 length is 15 residues. The germline V gene has CDR1 MGHRA and CDR2 YSYEKL. Trimming removed 2 bases from V and 6 bases from J; junction bases left unmatched: 5. The DNA of the CDR3 is TGCGCCAGCAGCCAAACAGGGGGATTGTATGAAAAACTGTTTTTT. As protein: CASSQTGGLYEKLFF.

This clonotype occurred a few times. The chain employs TRBV7-9 and TRBJ1-1; D unresolved. This CDR3 has 15 residues. The ends were cut back, 5 bases at V and 3 bases at J, with 16 bases in the middle. Germline V lookup: CDR1 SEHNR, CDR2 FQNEAQ (reference sequence). The CDR3 DNA follows: TGTGCCAGCAGCCCCACGACGATTTTCGACACTGAAGCTTTCTTT. Encoded protein: CASSPTTIFDTEAFF.

At least ten counts were recorded for this clonotype. The chain joins TRBV12-3 or TRBV12-4 to TRBJ1-2, with D unclear. CDR3 size: 11 residues. The V end lost 6 bases, the J end lost 7 bases, and 9 bases lay between the germline ends. The CDR3: CASSQVGGYTF. The CDR3 nucleotides are TGTGCCAGCAGCCAAGTAGGTGGCTACACCTTC.

The rearrangement joins TRBV6-5 to TRBJ1-2; D gene uncertain. Looked up from germline, CDR1 is MNHEY and CDR2 is SVGAGI. The V and J ends lost 0 bases and 7 bases respectively, with 9 bases between them. CDR3 length equals 13 residues. CDR3 region: CASSYSQFGGYTF. As DNA, the CDR3 is TGTGCCAGCAGTTACTCTCAGTTCGGTGGCTACACCTTC.

This chain connects TRBV7-3 to TRBJ1-2, with 7 bases matching TRBD1. This CDR3 is built from 15 residues. The J segment lost 0 bases and the V segment lost 5 bases, leaving 6 bases of the junction unmatched. CDR1 and CDR2 from the germline V gene are SGHTA and FQGTGA. The CDR3 sequence: CASSPGGQTNYGYTF. The DNA of the CDR3 is TGTGCCAGCAGCCCTGGGGGACAGACTAACTATGGCTACACCTTC.

The chain employs TRBV6-5 and TRBJ1-2; TRBD1 might be the D (6 bases). The CDR3 sequence is 16 residues long. V lost 0 bases, J lost 3 bases, and 14 bases lay in between. The germline CDR1 and CDR2 sequences are MNHEY and SVGAGI. CDR3 coding DNA: TGTGCCAGCAGTTACTCAGGCAGGGGCCCTGACTATGGCTACACCTTC. Its translation is CASSYSGRGPDYGYTF.

V usage is TRBV9 and J usage is TRBJ2-3; TRBD1 matches 7 bases. The CDR3 contains 15 residues. Per the germline V gene, CDR1 is SGDLS and CDR2 is YYNGEE. Losses at the gene ends were 4 bases for V and 1 base for J; bases not matched to a gene: 6. Written as DNA, the CDR3 is TGTGCCAGCAGCAGGACAGGTAGCGGCACAGATACGCAGTATTTT. It codes for CASSRTGSGTDTQYF.

The chain joins TRBV5-1 to TRBJ2-6, with D hard to call. The CDR3 is made up of 15 amino acids. Germline CDR1 SGHRS, CDR2 YFSETQ. Trimming removed 4 bases at V and 0 bases at J, with 8 bases between. CDR3 loop: CASSLQASGANVLTF. CDR3 DNA: TGCGCCAGCAGCCTCCAGGCCTCTGGGGCCAACGTCCTGACTTTC.